Listed below are T cell receptor beta chains from one sample, sequenced in a study of blood T cell repertoires in COVID-19. Profiling relied on immunoSEQ multiplex PCR, and the TCRdb table lists in-frame clones only, not all of them. This sample has about 310,000 clones, with around 87% found just once. Sequencing used peripheral blood. All receptors derive from a man aged 45 to 65 with active or convalescent COVID-19. CDR3s include the opening cysteine and the closing phenylalanine or tryptophan. Fields, in order: D gene, J gene, V gene, clone size, CDR3 DNA, CDR3 protein. The D gene is left open where the match is weak. The size field is filled for only some rows; it gives once, few, many or a size class.

d_call: TRBD1
j_call: TRBJ1-2
v_call: TRBV6-6
clone_size: -
cdr3_nt: TGTGCCAGCAGTTCTCTGACAGGGCCCTATGGCTACACCTTC
cdr3_aa: CASSSLTGPYGYTF

d_call: TRBD1
j_call: TRBJ2-1
v_call: TRBV27
clone_size: -
cdr3_nt: TGTGCCAGCAGTCCAGGACAGGGGAGGTCAGGAAATGAGCAGTTCTTC
cdr3_aa: CASSPGQGRSGNEQFF

d_call: -
j_call: TRBJ1-5
v_call: TRBV27
clone_size: many
cdr3_nt: TGTGCCAGCAGTAAAGGGGATTGGGGCAATCAGCCCCAGCATTTT
cdr3_aa: CASSKGDWGNQPQHF

d_call: -
j_call: TRBJ1-2
v_call: TRBV28
clone_size: -
cdr3_nt: TGTGCCAGCAGGGACAGCGTCTATGGCTACACCTTC
cdr3_aa: CASRDSVYGYTF

d_call: -
j_call: TRBJ2-7
v_call: TRBV5-6
clone_size: once
cdr3_nt: TGTGCCAGCAGCTTGGACGAGGGAACCTACGAGCAGTACTTC
cdr3_aa: CASSLDEGTYEQYF

d_call: -
j_call: TRBJ2-3
v_call: TRBV4-1
clone_size: -
cdr3_nt: TGCGCCAGCAGCCAAGTATTAGGCACCGAGGAAATGGGCACAGATACGCAGTATTTT
cdr3_aa: CASSQVLGTEEMGTDTQYF

d_call: -
j_call: TRBJ1-1
v_call: TRBV27
clone_size: -
cdr3_nt: TGTGCCAGCAGTTTATCGCAAGGGGGTGATACTGAAGCTTTCTTT
cdr3_aa: CASSLSQGGDTEAFF

d_call: TRBD2
j_call: TRBJ2-7
v_call: TRBV3-1/TRBV3-2
clone_size: -
cdr3_nt: TGTGCCAGCAGCAGGACTAGCGGGGGACTATACGAGCAGTACTTC
cdr3_aa: CASSRTSGGLYEQYF

d_call: TRBD1
j_call: TRBJ1-1
v_call: TRBV20-1
clone_size: -
cdr3_nt: TGCAGTGCTAGTGTTCCCCGGGACAGGGCCACTGAAGCTTTCTTT
cdr3_aa: CSASVPRDRATEAFF

d_call: TRBD1
j_call: TRBJ1-2
v_call: TRBV4-1
clone_size: -
cdr3_nt: TGCGCCAGCAGCCAATCACAGGACAGGGGGATCTATGGCTACACCTTC
cdr3_aa: CASSQSQDRGIYGYTF

d_call: TRBD1
j_call: TRBJ1-4
v_call: TRBV27
clone_size: once
cdr3_nt: TGTGCCAGCAGAGCGAGGACAGGGTGGGAAAAACTGTTTTTT
cdr3_aa: CASRARTGWEKLFF

d_call: TRBD1
j_call: TRBJ1-2
v_call: TRBV19
clone_size: few
cdr3_nt: TGTGCCAGTAGTATAGCCGGGACAGGCAACTATGGCTACACCTTC
cdr3_aa: CASSIAGTGNYGYTF

d_call: TRBD1
j_call: TRBJ2-5
v_call: TRBV7-8
clone_size: -
cdr3_nt: TGTGCCAGCAGCTTTAGGACAGGGCAAGAGACCCAGTACTTC
cdr3_aa: CASSFRTGQETQYF

d_call: -
j_call: TRBJ2-5
v_call: TRBV27
clone_size: few
cdr3_nt: TGTGCCAGCAGTCCCTCTGGGCACCTCCACCAAGAGACCCAGTACTTC
cdr3_aa: CASSPSGHLHQETQYF

d_call: TRBD1
j_call: TRBJ1-5
v_call: TRBV6-2/TRBV6-3
clone_size: once
cdr3_nt: TGTGCCAGCAGCAGGGGGACAGGGCGCAGTCAGCCCCAGCATTTT
cdr3_aa: CASSRGTGRSQPQHF

d_call: -
j_call: TRBJ2-1
v_call: TRBV18
clone_size: -
cdr3_nt: TGTGCCAGCTCACTACGTAGAGAATCCTACAATGAGCAGTTCTTC
cdr3_aa: CASSLRRESYNEQFF

d_call: -
j_call: TRBJ2-3
v_call: TRBV19
clone_size: -
cdr3_nt: TGTGCCAGTAGTATCGGTAGCACAGATACGCAGTATTTT
cdr3_aa: CASSIGSTDTQYF

d_call: -
j_call: TRBJ2-1
v_call: TRBV19
clone_size: -
cdr3_nt: TGTGCCAGTAGTATGGGTGGGAGCTCCTACAATGAGCAGTTCTTC
cdr3_aa: CASSMGGSSYNEQFF

d_call: -
j_call: TRBJ1-6
v_call: TRBV12-3/TRBV12-4
clone_size: -
cdr3_nt: TGTGCCAGCAGTTTGACAGATAATTCACCCCTCCACTTT
cdr3_aa: CASSLTDNSPLHF

d_call: -
j_call: TRBJ1-4
v_call: TRBV15
clone_size: -
cdr3_nt: TGTGCCACCAGCAGAGGTCGAACAAGGGAGGAAAAACTGTTTTTT
cdr3_aa: CATSRGRTREEKLFF

d_call: -
j_call: TRBJ1-5
v_call: TRBV2
clone_size: -
cdr3_nt: TGTGCCAGCAGTTTCGGGAGAGGGAGCAATCAGCCCCAGCATTTT
cdr3_aa: CASSFGRGSNQPQHF

d_call: -
j_call: TRBJ1-4
v_call: TRBV19
clone_size: -
cdr3_nt: TGTGCCAGTACCGGGACTAGGGTTGAAAAACTGTTTTTT
cdr3_aa: CASTGTRVEKLFF

d_call: -
j_call: TRBJ2-4
v_call: TRBV3-1/TRBV3-2
clone_size: -
cdr3_nt: TGTGCCAGCAGCCAAGGTGGTAGCGGAAACATTCAGTACTTC
cdr3_aa: CASSQGGSGNIQYF

d_call: TRBD1
j_call: TRBJ2-7
v_call: TRBV5-6
clone_size: -
cdr3_nt: TGTGCCAGCAGCTATCGACCGGGGACAGGCGTTTTCGAGCAGTACTTC
cdr3_aa: CASSYRPGTGVFEQYF

d_call: -
j_call: TRBJ2-7
v_call: TRBV7-2
clone_size: -
cdr3_nt: TGTGCCAGCAGCTTGAGAGCGGATGGATCCTACGAGCAGTACTTC
cdr3_aa: CASSLRADGSYEQYF

d_call: -
j_call: TRBJ1-2
v_call: TRBV2
clone_size: -
cdr3_nt: TGTGCCAGCAGTCCACAGGGTTTCTATGGCTACACCTTC
cdr3_aa: CASSPQGFYGYTF

d_call: -
j_call: TRBJ2-3
v_call: TRBV15
clone_size: -
cdr3_nt: TGTGCCACCAGCAGAGATTTTGGGGGGAGCGGCTTAACAGATACGCAGTATTTT
cdr3_aa: CATSRDFGGSGLTDTQYF

d_call: TRBD2
j_call: TRBJ2-3
v_call: TRBV4-2
clone_size: -
cdr3_nt: TGTGCCAGCAGCGCTGGGACTAGCGGAAAGCGGTTCCTCACAGATACGCAGTATTTT
cdr3_aa: CASSAGTSGKRFLTDTQYF

d_call: -
j_call: TRBJ2-7
v_call: TRBV6-6
clone_size: -
cdr3_nt: TGTGCCAGCAGTTACGGAGGAGGGAGAGGCTACGAGCAGTACTTC
cdr3_aa: CASSYGGGRGYEQYF

d_call: TRBD1
j_call: TRBJ1-5
v_call: TRBV7-9
clone_size: -
cdr3_nt: TGTGCCAGCAGCTTCCCCACAGGGGTGCCCAATCAGCCCCAGCATTTT
cdr3_aa: CASSFPTGVPNQPQHF

d_call: TRBD1
j_call: TRBJ2-5
v_call: TRBV27
clone_size: -
cdr3_nt: TGTGCCAGCAGCAACGACAGGGGAGGAGAGACCCAGTACTTC
cdr3_aa: CASSNDRGGETQYF

d_call: -
j_call: TRBJ1-2
v_call: TRBV28
clone_size: -
cdr3_nt: TGTGCCAGCAGTTTTGCAGGGGCGACCTATGGCTACACCTTC
cdr3_aa: CASSFAGATYGYTF

d_call: TRBD2
j_call: TRBJ2-1
v_call: TRBV28
clone_size: -
cdr3_nt: TGTGCCAGCAGTTTGGGGCTAGCGGCCAACAATGAGCAGTTCTTC
cdr3_aa: CASSLGLAANNEQFF

d_call: TRBD2
j_call: TRBJ2-5
v_call: TRBV5-8
clone_size: -
cdr3_nt: TGTGCCAGCAGCTTCGATGGACTAGCGGGGGAGACCCAGTACTTC
cdr3_aa: CASSFDGLAGETQYF

d_call: TRBD1
j_call: TRBJ1-2
v_call: TRBV10-1
clone_size: -
cdr3_nt: TGCGCCAGCAGTATCCAGGGGGCGCTCGGCGGCTACACCTTC
cdr3_aa: CASSIQGALGGYTF

d_call: TRBD1
j_call: TRBJ2-1
v_call: TRBV5-1
clone_size: -
cdr3_nt: TGCGCCAGCAGCTACCTCGGGACAGACCCCTACAATGAGCAGTTCTTC
cdr3_aa: CASSYLGTDPYNEQFF

d_call: -
j_call: TRBJ2-7
v_call: TRBV6-5
clone_size: once
cdr3_nt: TGTGCCAGCAGCCCGACTGGGAGCGAGCAGTACTTC
cdr3_aa: CASSPTGSEQYF

d_call: -
j_call: TRBJ1-1
v_call: TRBV9
clone_size: -
cdr3_nt: TGTGCCAGCAGCGTAGGAGGCCAAAACACTGAAGCTTTCTTT
cdr3_aa: CASSVGGQNTEAFF

d_call: TRBD1
j_call: TRBJ2-7
v_call: TRBV16
clone_size: -
cdr3_nt: TGTGCCAGCAGCCGCATGGGGGGACAGGGGTCTTACGAGCAGTACTTC
cdr3_aa: CASSRMGGQGSYEQYF

d_call: TRBD2
j_call: TRBJ2-7
v_call: TRBV4-2
clone_size: -
cdr3_nt: TGTGCCAGCAGCCAAGCACCTAGCGGGAACTACGAGCAGTACTTC
cdr3_aa: CASSQAPSGNYEQYF